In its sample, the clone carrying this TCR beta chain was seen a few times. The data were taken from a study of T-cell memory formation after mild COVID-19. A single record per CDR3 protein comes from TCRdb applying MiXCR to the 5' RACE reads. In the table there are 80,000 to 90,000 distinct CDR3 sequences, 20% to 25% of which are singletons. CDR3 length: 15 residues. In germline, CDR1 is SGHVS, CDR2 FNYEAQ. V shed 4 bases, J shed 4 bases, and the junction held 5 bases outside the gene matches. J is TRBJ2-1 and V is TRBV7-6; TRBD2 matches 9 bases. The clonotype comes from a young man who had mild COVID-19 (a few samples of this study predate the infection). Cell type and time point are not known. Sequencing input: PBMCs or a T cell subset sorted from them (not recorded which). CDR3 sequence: CASSSRLAEYNEQFF. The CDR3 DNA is TGTGCCAGCAGCTCTCGACTAGCGGAATACAATGAGCAGTTCTTC.